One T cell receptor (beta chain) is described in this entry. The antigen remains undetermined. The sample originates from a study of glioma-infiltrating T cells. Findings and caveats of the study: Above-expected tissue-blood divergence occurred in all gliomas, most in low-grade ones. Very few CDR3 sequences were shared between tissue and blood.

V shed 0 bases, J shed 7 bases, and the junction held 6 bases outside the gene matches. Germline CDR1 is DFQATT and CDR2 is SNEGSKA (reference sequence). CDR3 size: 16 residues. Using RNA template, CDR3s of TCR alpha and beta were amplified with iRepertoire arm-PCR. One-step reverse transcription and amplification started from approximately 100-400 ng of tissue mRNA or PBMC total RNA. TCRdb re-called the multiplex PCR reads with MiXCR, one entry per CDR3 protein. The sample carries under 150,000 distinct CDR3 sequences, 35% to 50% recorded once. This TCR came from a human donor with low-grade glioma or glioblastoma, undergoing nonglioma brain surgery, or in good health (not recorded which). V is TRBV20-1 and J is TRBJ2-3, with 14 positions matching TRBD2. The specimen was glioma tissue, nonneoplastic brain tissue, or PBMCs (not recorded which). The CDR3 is CSARDRLAGGRHTQYF. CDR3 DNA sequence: TGCAGTGCTAGAGATCGACTAGCGGGGGGGCGACATACGCAGTATTTT.